These 26 T cell receptor beta chains were sequenced from one sample in a study of shared clonotypes between healthy human individuals (TCRdb year 2020). Receptor libraries were prepared by the immunoSEQ multiplex PCR assay. Here the immuneACCESS table is served through TCRdb, limited to in-frame sequences with V and J called. Missing clones are a known gap in these copies; in checked studies unresolved V genes cover under half, and the rest lacks a known reason. Here the sample has 760,000 or so clones; about 96% occur a single time. The ten largest make up about 0.25% of the sample. CD8 naive samples consisted of CD45RO-negative cells that were positively selected for CCR7, yielding a CD45RA+CCR7+ population without TemRA cells. Sequenced sample: naive CD8+ T cells sorted from blood. The cell subset or site label for this specimen denotes: CD45RA+CCR7+. These receptors originate from a man aged 25 to 40 in good health.

The chain links TRBV6-5 to TRBJ1-2, with TRBD1 matching 8 bases. Germline V gives CDR1 MNHEY, CDR2 SVGAGI. CDR3 size: 14 residues. The V gene end was trimmed by 4 bases and the J gene end by 7 bases; junction bases not matched to a gene: 8. CDR3 in amino acids: CASSSQGVGAGYTF. The CDR3 DNA reads TGTGCCAGCAGTTCACAGGGGGTGGGAGCTGGCTACACCTTC.

CDR3 sequence (DNA): TGTGCCAGCAAGCAATCGGACAGGGGGGTTTCAGCCCAGCATTTT. Amino acids: CASKQSDRGVSAQHF. The chain has TRBV6-1 and TRBJ1-5, with 10 bases lining up with TRBD1. Germline V gives CDR1 MNHNS, CDR2 SASEGT. The V gene end was trimmed by 7 bases and the J gene end by 11 bases; junction bases not matched to a gene: 14. This CDR3 region has 15 residues.

The rearrangement links TRBV27 to TRBJ1-1; no definite D call. Trimming cost V 2 bases and J 1 base, with 11 bases left between them. Germline-derived CDR1 and CDR2 are MNHEY and SMNVEV (reference sequence). This CDR3 has 15 amino acids. CDR3 nucleotide sequence: TGTGCCAGCAGTTTAGGAGGCGCTGCGAACACTGAAGCTTTCTTT. It specifies CASSLGGAANTEAFF.

J is TRBJ2-7 and V is TRBV18, with TRBD1 as a possible D gene (5 bases). The V and J ends lost 1 base and 5 bases respectively, with 6 bases between them. Germline CDR1 is KGHSH and CDR2 is LQKENI. The CDR3 is 12 amino acids. The chain's CDR3 is CASSPQGDEQYF. The CDR3 region has the DNA TGTGCCAGCTCACCACAAGGGGACGAGCAGTACTTC.

The chain recombines TRBV7-9 with TRBJ2-5, with D maybe TRBD1 (6 bases). The CDR3 spans 15 residues. Germline loops: CDR1 SEHNR, CDR2 FQNEAQ (reference sequence). V shed 2 bases and J shed 4 bases, with 14 bases lying between them. CDR3 DNA sequence: TGTGCCAGCAGCTTACCTGAGCAGGGGAGAGAGACCCAGTACTTC. It specifies CASSLPEQGRETQYF.

The chain carries TRBV30 and TRBJ1-2, with TRBD1 identical over 9 bases. The trim removed 5 bases at V and 3 bases at J, leaving 13 bases unmatched. CDR3 size: 16 residues. Germline V gene data show CDR1 as GTSNPN and CDR2 as SVGIG (reference sequence). CDR3 bases: TGTGCCTGGTTCCTCGGGGCTGGGACAGGGCACTATGGCTACACCTTC. Protein product: CAWFLGAGTGHYGYTF.

The chain links TRBV2 to TRBJ1-2, with D possibly TRBD1 on 6 matching bases. Germline CDR1 reads SNHLY; CDR2 reads FYNNEI. The CDR3 extends over 12 amino acids. V was clipped by 7 bases and J by 6 bases, with 12 bases between them. Written as DNA, the CDR3 is TGTGCCAGCATAGACAGGTCGCATGGCTACACCTTC. Its translation: CASIDRSHGYTF.

The chain has TRBV4-2 and TRBJ2-1, with D possibly TRBD2 on 6 matching bases. The germline V and J ends were trimmed by 2 bases and 6 bases, with 8 bases remaining between them. Germline loops: CDR1 LGHNA, CDR2 YNFKEQ. The CDR3 is 13 residues long. The CDR3 DNA follows: TGTGCCAGCAGCCAATATAGCGGCAATGAGCAGTTCTTC. Residues: CASSQYSGNEQFF.

With respect to this clone: Other DNA sequences in the sample encode the same CDR3. The genes are TRBV7-9 and TRBJ2-5; D gene uncertain. This CDR3 is built from 12 residues. CDR1 is SEHNR and CDR2 is FQNEAQ in the germline V gene (reference sequence). V lost 1 base and J lost 2, with 2 bases in between. CDR3 protein: CASSLGQETQYF. The CDR3 DNA is TGTGCCAGCAGCTTAGGACAAGAGACCCAGTACTTC.

The gene calls are TRBV11-2 and TRBJ2-5; no reliable D call. Germline V gene sequence: CDR1 SGHAT, CDR2 FQNNGV. Trimming stripped 3 bases from V and 2 bases from J, with 7 bases between. CDR3 length equals 13 residues. CDR3 nucleotide sequence: TGTGCCAGCAGCTTCACGCTACAAGAGACCCAGTACTTC. It encodes CASSFTLQETQYF. Full variable domain (outside the CDR3, taken from reference TRBV11-2 and TRBJ2-5): EAGVAQSPRYKIIEKRQSVAFWCNPISGHATLYWYQQILGQGPKLLIQFQNNGVVDDSQLPKDRFSAERLKGVDSTLKIQPAKLEDSAVYLCASSFTLQETQYFGPGTRLLVL.

The rearrangement joins TRBV11-2 to TRBJ1-1; unclear D gene. Trimming took off 6 bases at V and 8 bases at J, with 10 bases between the two ends. The germline gives CDR1 SGHAT, CDR2 FQNNGV. CDR3 size: 11 residues. DNA of the CDR3: TGTGCCAGCAGACAAATAACCGAAGCTTTCTTT. Its translation: CASRQITEAFF.

This sequence joins TRBV28 and TRBJ2-1; 8 bases line up with TRBD1. Trimming removed 3 bases from V and 9 bases from J; junction bases left unmatched: 7. CDR3 length: 14 amino acids. Germline lookup yields CDR1 MDHEN and CDR2 SYDVKM. CDR3 loop: CASSFARGRVEQFF. Here the CDR3 DNA reads TGTGCCAGCAGTTTCGCCAGGGGGCGTGTTGAGCAGTTCTTC.

The genes are TRBV27 and TRBJ2-7; TRBD1 aligns across 8 bases. This CDR3 has 15 residues. Unmatched junction bases numbered 9, after V lost 3 bases and J lost 5 bases. Germline CDR1 is MNHEY and CDR2 is SMNVEV (reference sequence). CDR3 amino acids: CASSLGQAPLNEQYF. In nucleotides, the CDR3 is TGTGCCAGCAGTTTGGGACAGGCCCCTCTGAACGAGCAGTACTTC.

Points on this clone: This same CDR3 is encoded by further DNA sequences in the sample. This chain's CDR3 is CAISESGGSSYNEQFF. DNA for the CDR3: TGTGCCATCAGTGAGTCGGGGGGGAGCTCCTACAATGAGCAGTTCTTC. The chain has TRBV10-3 and TRBJ2-1; 7 bases are a match to TRBD2. CDR1 is ENHRY and CDR2 is SYGVKD in the germline V gene. This CDR3 has 16 amino acids. V shed 0 bases, J shed 0 bases, and the junction held 2 bases outside the gene matches.

This rearrangement joins TRBV5-6 to TRBJ2-7; D is perhaps TRBD2 (6 bases). Trimming pared 3 bases from V and 2 bases from J, leaving 15 bases between. Per germline, CDR1 SGHDT and CDR2 YYEEEE. This CDR3 has 15 residues. The DNA for the CDR3 is TGTGCCAGCAGCTCCCGGGACTTCCCGCCCTACGAGCAGTACTTC. It translates to CASSSRDFPPYEQYF.

DNA for the CDR3: TGTGCCAGCAGCTCAAGATGGGACGTCACAGATACGCAGTATTTT. Its translation is CASSSRWDVTDTQYF. The V call is TRBV6-5, the J call TRBJ2-3; D is possibly TRBD1 or TRBD2 (5 bases each). Germline CDR1 reads MNHEY; CDR2 reads SVGAGI. This CDR3 is built from 15 residues. With 6 bases removed from V and 2 bases from J, the gap between germline ends came to 15 bases.

This clone was seen a single time. This chain connects TRBV7-2 to TRBJ2-1, with D uncertain. This CDR3 has 15 amino acids. The germline V gene has CDR1 SGHTA and CDR2 FQGNSA. Trimming left V 3 bases short and J 5 bases short, with 14 bases between. The CDR3 DNA reads TGTGCCAGCAGCTTCCCTGGGAATCCCAACAATGAGCAGTTCTTC. Its translation is CASSFPGNPNNEQFF.

The rearrangement links TRBV29-1 to TRBJ1-1; the D gene is possibly TRBD1 (5 bases). V lost 3 bases and J 1 base, leaving 6 bases between the germline ends. The CDR3 is 12 residues long. Germline CDR1 reads SQVTM; CDR2 reads ANQGSEA. The CDR3 here is CSVDDRNTEAFF. CDR3 DNA sequence: TGCAGCGTTGATGACAGGAACACTGAAGCTTTCTTT. Full variable domain (outside the CDR3, taken from reference TRBV29-1 and TRBJ1-1): SAVISQKPSRDICQRGTSLTIQCQVDSQVTMMFWYRQQPGQSLTLIATANQGSEATYESGFVIDKFPISRPNLTFSTLTVSNMSPEDSSIYLCSVDDRNTEAFFGQGTRLTVV.

V and J are TRBV5-1 and TRBJ2-3; 8 nucleotides line up with TRBD1. This CDR3 has 17 amino acids. Germline assignment: CDR1 SGHRS and CDR2 YFSETQ. V lost 4 bases to trimming and J lost 0 bases; unmatched junction nucleotides: 10. The CDR3 sequence: CASSRPPRDRSTDTQYF. The CDR3, as DNA: TGCGCCAGCAGCCGACCGCCCCGGGACAGGAGCACAGATACGCAGTATTTT.

The chain carries TRBV6-5 and TRBJ2-7, with 9 bases fitting TRBD1. The germline V gene encodes CDR1 MNHEY and CDR2 SVGAGI. V shed 7 bases, J shed 2 bases, and the junction held 9 bases outside the gene matches. This CDR3 is built from 15 residues. CDR3 loop: CASIRTGERTYEQYF. The DNA for the CDR3 is TGTGCCAGCATCAGGACAGGGGAACGGACCTACGAGCAGTACTTC.

This clone occurred a few times. This chain uses TRBV5-1 with TRBJ1-1; no reliable D call. CDR1 and CDR2 (germline): SGHRS, YFSETQ. The V gene lost 4 bases and the J gene lost 3 bases, with 13 bases spanning the gap. The CDR3 is 14 amino acids. Here the CDR3 DNA reads TGCGCCAGCAGCGCCGGGGAGGGCCACACTGAAGCTTTCTTT. It yields the protein CASSAGEGHTEAFF.

The genes are TRBV10-2 and TRBJ1-1; D may be TRBD1 (5 bases). CDR1 WSHSY and CDR2 SAAADI come from the germline V gene. The CDR3 is 12 residues long. V gave up 4 bases and J gave up 6 bases, with 9 bases separating them. In DNA, the CDR3 is TGCGCCAGCAGTGCGCGGGGCCCTGAAGCTTTCTTT. This encodes CASSARGPEAFF.

The chain is built from TRBV7-9 and TRBJ1-4; D call uncertain. CDR3 length equals 13 residues. V dropped 1 base and J dropped 8 bases, with 8 bases sitting between them. The germline CDR1 and CDR2 sequences are SEHNR and FQNEAQ (reference sequence). This CDR3 reads CASSLGAGEKLFF. The CDR3 DNA follows: TGTGCCAGCAGCTTAGGGGCGGGGGAAAAACTGTTTTTT. The full variable domain, completed using reference TRBV7-9 and TRBJ1-4, is DTGVSQNPRHKITKRGQNVTFRCDPISEHNRLYWYRQTLGQGPEFLTYFQNEAQLEKSRLLSDRFSAERPKGSFSTLEIQRTEQGDSAMYLCASSLGAGEKLFFGSGTQLSVL.

The gene calls are TRBV27 and TRBJ2-1; TRBD1 matches at 9 bases. The J segment lost 1 base and the V segment lost 6 bases, leaving 7 bases of the junction unmatched. Germline CDR1 is MNHEY and CDR2 is SMNVEV (reference sequence). The CDR3 extends over 16 amino acids. CDR3 protein: CASRKTGGRSYNEQFF. CDR3 DNA: TGTGCCAGCAGGAAAACAGGGGGCAGATCCTACAATGAGCAGTTCTTC.

V and J are TRBV5-4 and TRBJ2-3, with a weak D call TRBD2 (5 bases). CDR1 is SGHNT and CDR2 is YYREEE in the germline V gene (reference sequence). Trimming took 4 bases from V and 2 from J, leaving 14 bases between them. The CDR3 consists of 15 residues. The CDR3 region is CASSPLAGPTDTQYF. CDR3 coding DNA: TGTGCCAGCAGCCCTCTGGCGGGCCCCACAGATACGCAGTATTTT.

The V gene is TRBV13, the J gene TRBJ2-5; possible D gene TRBD1, 5 bases. The V gene's germline CDR1 is PRHDT and CDR2 FYEKMQ (reference sequence). CDR3 size: 13 residues. Between the trimmed V and J ends, which lost 5 bases and 5 bases, there was a span of 12 bases. CDR3 loop: CASSTDTIETQYF. CDR3 DNA sequence: TGTGCCAGCAGCACGGACACCATCGAGACCCAGTACTTC.